This T cell receptor beta chain was found in a study of identical twins listed by TCRdb under 2016. At the level of the whole study: To test whether fetal clonotypes persist, this study deep-sequenced TCR alpha and beta repertoires from monozygotic twins, from unrelated adults of various ages, and from cord blood. To rule out contamination, the twin experiments were replicated at different times with different library preparation protocols.

Only healthy Caucasian donors were included. The twin cohort comprised three pairs of female monozygotic twins, all aged roughly 18 to 29 years. Peripheral blood mononuclear cells were used as the source from which RNA for TCR libraries was isolated. Preparation of the library involved 5' RACE. The data were produced on an Illumina HiSeq 2000. Template switching added a universal primer binding site, and the final cDNA carried a unique molecular identifier that allowed TCR cDNA molecules to be counted accurately. Specific primers in the conserved constant-segment region were used to synthesize first-strand cDNA for TCR alpha and beta chains. To control for contamination, every cDNA library was double barcoded, receiving both a SMART-Mk sample barcode and Illumina barcodes. TruSeq adapter sequences and Illumina sample barcodes were added in two successive PCR steps. The TCR alpha and beta cDNA libraries were sequenced on the Illumina HiSeq platform using custom primers. The study's own analysis went as follows. MiGEC was used to process raw reads and extract unique molecular identifiers, and MiXCR was used to find CDR3 positions. For each individual, recombination models were inferred using an EM algorithm with the repgenHMM and IGoR tools. Shared clonotypes were analyzed with the tcR package in R, and sharing was normalized by the product of cloneset sizes. To study raw recombination free of thymic and clonal selection effects, out-of-frame nonproductive sequences were analyzed. The public reads were reanalyzed by TCRdb: fastp trimming at Q25, MiXCR alignment, in-frame beta chains only. Each CDR3 protein appears once, grouped with its most common genes and DNA. The V and J calls and clone size come from TCRdb's table, not from the authors' own analysis. This sample comprises some 590,000 distinct CDR3 sequences, 9.6% of them detected only once. The ten largest clones add up to more than 2.5% of the sample.

In the case of this clonotype: It has no known antigen specificity. One junction end disagrees with the germline gene, perhaps due to a read error.

Study-level results and caveats: Compared with coincidental sharing between unrelated individuals, an excess of low generation-probability sequences was observed among out-of-frame TCR alpha sequences shared between twins. In beta out-of-frame sequences, excess twin sharing was weaker, because having fewer shared sequences lowered the signal-to-noise ratio. Fewer insertions were carried by abundant cord blood beta clonotypes, a similar but weaker trend appeared in young adult naive repertoires, and no such trend appeared in memory repertoires. Invariant T cells such as MAIT and iNKT could partly confound zero-insertion analyses, although diverse VJ usage argued against such confounding for most clonotypes. Because the same donors could not be followed over many years, conclusions were based on cross-sectional statistical analysis. In monozygotic twins, out-of-frame TCR alpha sharing was systematically underestimated by recombination models, although the models agreed with sharing between unrelated individuals.

CDR3 length: 11 amino acids, cysteine to phenylalanine. Just the 33-base CDR3 DNA is kept, in frame starting at base 1. The germline V gene (reference sequence) specifies MNHNY as CDR1 and SVGAGI as CDR2. This sample was shared with a second study, whose subject was yellow fever vaccine responses in identical twins. As that second paper reports: According to the authors, in identical twins the way T cells responded to vaccination appeared partly convergent and partly personalized. In identical twins, the study followed T cell clones that responded to the vaccine with precision.

The specimen was PBMCs. This sequence uses TRBV6-6 and TRBJ2-7, with the D gene not confidently named. The origin of this receptor is a woman aged 18-35 years in good health. The DNA reads TGTGCCAGCAGGGGTAACTACGAGCAGCACTTC. Protein translation: CASRGNYEQHF.